The sequence of this TCR beta chain was determined in a study of blood T cell repertoires in COVID-19. At the level of the study: Material from acute and convalescent COVID-19 was sourced from the United States, Italy and Spain.

Clones were read by immunoSEQ multiplex PCR, and TCRdb kept only the in-frame ones, dropping some. This table holds 70,000 to 90,000 clones, about 84% found once. This clonotype was obtained from a man in his forties or fifties with active COVID-19. Specimen: peripheral blood.

In DNA, the CDR3 is TGCAGTGCTAGTGTATCAGAAAACTATGGCTACACCTTC. Translated, it gives CSASVSENYGYTF. The chain recombines TRBV20-1 with TRBJ1-2; no firm D call. V gave up 3 bases and J gave up 2 bases, with 10 bases separating them. The CDR3 has 13 residues. The germline V gene encodes CDR1 DFQATT and CDR2 SNEGSKA (reference sequence).